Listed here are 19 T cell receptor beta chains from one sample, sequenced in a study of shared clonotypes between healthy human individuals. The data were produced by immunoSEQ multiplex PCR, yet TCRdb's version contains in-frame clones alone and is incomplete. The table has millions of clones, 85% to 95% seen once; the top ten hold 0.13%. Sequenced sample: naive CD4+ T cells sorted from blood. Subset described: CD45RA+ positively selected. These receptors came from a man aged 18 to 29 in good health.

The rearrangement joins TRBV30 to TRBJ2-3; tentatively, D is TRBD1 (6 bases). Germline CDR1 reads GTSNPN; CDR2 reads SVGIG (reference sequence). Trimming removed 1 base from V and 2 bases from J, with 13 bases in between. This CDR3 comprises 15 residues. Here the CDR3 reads CAWSAVGGVTDTQYF. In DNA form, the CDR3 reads TGTGCCTGGAGTGCGGTTGGGGGCGTCACAGATACGCAGTATTTT.

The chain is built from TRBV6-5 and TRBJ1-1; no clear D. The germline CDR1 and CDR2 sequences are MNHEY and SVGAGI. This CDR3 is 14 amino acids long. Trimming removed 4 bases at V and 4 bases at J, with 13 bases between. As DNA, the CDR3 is TGTGCCAGCAGTTTCTCCGGACCTGGCACTGAAGCTTTCTTT. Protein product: CASSFSGPGTEAFF.

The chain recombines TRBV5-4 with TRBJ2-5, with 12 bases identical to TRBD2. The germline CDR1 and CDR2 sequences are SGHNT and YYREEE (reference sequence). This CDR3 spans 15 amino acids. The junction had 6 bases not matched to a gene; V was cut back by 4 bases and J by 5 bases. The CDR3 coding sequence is TGTGCCAGCAGCAACAGACTAGCGGGAGCGGAGACCCAGTACTTC. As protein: CASSNRLAGAETQYF.

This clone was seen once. CDR3 loop: CASTVGEGGYTF. The CDR3 nucleotides are TGTGCCAGCACCGTGGGGGAAGGCGGCTACACCTTC. The chain carries TRBV6-1 and TRBJ1-2, with TRBD1 as a possible D gene (5 bases). V was pared by 7 bases and J by 8 bases, with 14 bases between. The germline V gene encodes CDR1 MNHNS and CDR2 SASEGT. The CDR3 loop spans 12 amino acids.

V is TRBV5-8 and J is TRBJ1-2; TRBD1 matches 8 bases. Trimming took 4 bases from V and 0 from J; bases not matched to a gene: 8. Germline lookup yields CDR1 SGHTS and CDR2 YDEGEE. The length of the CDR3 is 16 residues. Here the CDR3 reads CASSRRDRKTNYGYTF. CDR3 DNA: TGTGCCAGCAGCCGCCGGGACAGGAAGACTAACTATGGCTACACCTTC.

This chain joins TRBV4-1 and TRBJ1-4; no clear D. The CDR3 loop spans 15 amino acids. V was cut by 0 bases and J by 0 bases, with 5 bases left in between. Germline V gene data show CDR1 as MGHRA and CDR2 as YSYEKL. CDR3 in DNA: TGCGCCAGCAGCCAAGATGGGGCAACTAATGAAAAACTGTTTTTT. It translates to CASSQDGATNEKLFF.

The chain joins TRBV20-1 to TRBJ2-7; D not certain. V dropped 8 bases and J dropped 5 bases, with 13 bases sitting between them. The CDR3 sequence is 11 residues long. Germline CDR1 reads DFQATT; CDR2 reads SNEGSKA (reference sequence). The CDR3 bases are TGCAGTCCCACGGCTGGGGACGAGCAGTACTTC. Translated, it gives CSPTAGDEQYF.

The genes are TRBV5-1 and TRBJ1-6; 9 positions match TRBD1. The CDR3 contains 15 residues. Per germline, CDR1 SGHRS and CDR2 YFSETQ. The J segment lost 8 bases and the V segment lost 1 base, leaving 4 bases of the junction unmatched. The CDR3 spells CASSLTGGQDSPLHF. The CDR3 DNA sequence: TGCGCCAGCAGCTTGACAGGGGGCCAGGATTCACCCCTCCACTTT.

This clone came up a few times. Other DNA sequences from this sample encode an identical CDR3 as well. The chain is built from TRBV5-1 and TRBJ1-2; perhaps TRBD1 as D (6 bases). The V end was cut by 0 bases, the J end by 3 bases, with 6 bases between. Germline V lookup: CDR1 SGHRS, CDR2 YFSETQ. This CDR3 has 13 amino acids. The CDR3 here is CASSLEGDYGYTF. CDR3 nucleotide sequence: TGCGCCAGCAGCTTGGAGGGGGACTATGGCTACACCTTC.

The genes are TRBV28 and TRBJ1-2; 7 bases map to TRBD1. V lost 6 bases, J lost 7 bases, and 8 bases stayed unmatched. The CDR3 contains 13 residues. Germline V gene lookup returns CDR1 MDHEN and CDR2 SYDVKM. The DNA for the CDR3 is TGTGCCAGCAGCCTAGGAGGGGGCTTTGGCTACACCTTC. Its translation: CASSLGGGFGYTF.

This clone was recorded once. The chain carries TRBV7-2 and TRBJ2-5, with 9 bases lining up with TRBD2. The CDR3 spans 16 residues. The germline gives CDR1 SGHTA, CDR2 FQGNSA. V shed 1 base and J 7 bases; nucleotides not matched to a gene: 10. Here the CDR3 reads CASSLEGTSKMGTQYF. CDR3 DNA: TGTGCCAGCAGCTTAGAGGGGACTAGCAAAATGGGGACCCAGTACTTC.

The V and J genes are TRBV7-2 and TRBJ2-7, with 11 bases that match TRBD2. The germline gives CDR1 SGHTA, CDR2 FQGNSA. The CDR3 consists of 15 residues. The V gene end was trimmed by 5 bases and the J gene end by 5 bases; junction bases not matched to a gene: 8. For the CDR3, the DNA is TGTGCCAGCAGCCCGACTAGCGGGATTATCCACGAGCAGTACTTC. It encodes CASSPTSGIIHEQYF.

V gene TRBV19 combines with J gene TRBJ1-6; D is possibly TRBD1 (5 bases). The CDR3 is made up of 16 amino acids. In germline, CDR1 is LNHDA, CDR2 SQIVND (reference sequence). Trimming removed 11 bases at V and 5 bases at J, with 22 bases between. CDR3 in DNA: TGTGCCGCCGGGACGAGGGCAGCGACCGATAATTCACCCCTCCACTTT. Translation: CAAGTRAATDNSPLHF.

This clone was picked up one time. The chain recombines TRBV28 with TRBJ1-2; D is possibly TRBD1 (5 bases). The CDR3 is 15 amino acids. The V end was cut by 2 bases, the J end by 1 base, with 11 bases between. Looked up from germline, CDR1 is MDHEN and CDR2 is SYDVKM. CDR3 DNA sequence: TGTGCCAGCAGTTTAGGGGCAGGGTATAACTATGGCTACACCTTC. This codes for CASSLGAGYNYGYTF.

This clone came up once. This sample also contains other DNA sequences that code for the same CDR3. The chain's CDR3 is CSVAGRLNTEAFF. DNA for the CDR3: TGCAGCGTTGCCGGGCGGCTGAACACTGAAGCTTTCTTT. This rearrangement joins TRBV29-1 to TRBJ1-1; D unresolved. V lost 4 bases and J 0 bases, leaving 9 bases between the germline ends. The germline gives CDR1 SQVTM, CDR2 ANQGSEA. The CDR3 extends over 13 amino acids.

CDR3 protein: CAISESGKGNEQFF. CDR3 coding DNA: TGTGCCATCAGTGAGTCGGGGAAAGGAAACGAGCAGTTCTTC. The chain couples TRBV10-3 to TRBJ2-1; D unresolved. This CDR3 spans 14 amino acids. V dropped 0 bases and J dropped 10 bases, with 13 bases sitting between them. Germline loops: CDR1 ENHRY, CDR2 SYGVKD.

The CDR3 protein is CAISDSWTGKGKNIQYF. The CDR3 nucleotides read TGTGCCATCAGTGACTCCTGGACAGGGAAGGGCAAAAACATTCAGTACTTC. The chain employs TRBV10-3 and TRBJ2-4, with TRBD1 matching 8 bases. Trimming cost V 3 bases and J 3 bases; bases outside gene matches: 10. CDR1 ENHRY and CDR2 SYGVKD come from the germline V gene. The length of the CDR3 is 17 residues.

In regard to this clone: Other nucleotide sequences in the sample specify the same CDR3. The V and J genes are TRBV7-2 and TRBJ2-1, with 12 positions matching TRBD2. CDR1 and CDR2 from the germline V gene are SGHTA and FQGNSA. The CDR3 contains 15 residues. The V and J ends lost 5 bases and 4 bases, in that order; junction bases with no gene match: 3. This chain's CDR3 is CASSLGTSGYNEQFF. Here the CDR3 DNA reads TGTGCCAGCAGCCTTGGGACTAGCGGGTACAATGAGCAGTTCTTC.

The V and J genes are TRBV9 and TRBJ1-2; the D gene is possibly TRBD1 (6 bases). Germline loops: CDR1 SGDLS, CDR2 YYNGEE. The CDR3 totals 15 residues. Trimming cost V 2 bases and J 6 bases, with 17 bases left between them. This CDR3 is CASSVTIKGENGYTF. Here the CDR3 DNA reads TGTGCCAGCAGCGTGACCATAAAGGGGGAGAATGGCTACACCTTC.